Below are 2 T cell receptor beta chains sequenced from a single sample in a study of human T cells and chemical hapten exposure. Unique molecular identifiers were linked by the library to individual cDNA molecules. TCRdb re-derived calls from the reads in MiXCR, one entry per CDR3 protein. Of roughly 800 distinct CDR3 sequences in the sample, around three fifths were seen once. This sample's treatment: therapeutic diphenylcyclopropenone sensitization with weekly scalp DPC. The input for sequencing was whole blood, taken before DPC sensitization or 2, 6, or about 24 weeks after (not recorded which). These receptors all come from an adult with alopecia areata. Some clones in this sample may be carry-over from other donors' samples. This table probably holds off-target reads from a library built for another chain.

CDR3 in amino acids: CASSPEGSLTEQYF. The CDR3 DNA follows: TGTGCCAGCTCCCCGGAAGGGTCGCTCACGGAGCAGTACTTC. The chain has TRBV18 and TRBJ2-7, with D unclear. Looked up from germline, CDR1 is KGHSH and CDR2 is LQKENI. Trimming pared 6 bases from V and 7 bases from J, leaving 19 bases between. CDR3 size: 14 residues.

The rearrangement joins TRBV20-1 to TRBJ2-7; the match to TRBD2 covers 11 bases. The CDR3 extends over 17 amino acids. Germline assignment: CDR1 DFQATT and CDR2 SNEGSKA (reference sequence). Unmatched junction bases numbered 9, after V lost 0 bases and J lost 2 bases. The CDR3 region is CSARDRLAGSNPYEQYF. Here the CDR3 DNA reads TGCAGTGCTAGAGATCGACTAGCGGGAAGTAACCCCTACGAGCAGTACTTC.